These 25 T cell receptor beta chains were all obtained from the same sample, sequenced in a study of long-term antiretroviral therapy in people with HIV. Sequencing used immunoSEQ v3.0 at survey level. Sequencing was performed with immunoSEQ multiplex PCR; in TCRdb, only in-frame clones are kept and a portion is missing. Seen here are around 9,500 clones, over 65% observed once, and the top ten hold approximately 15%. Sample: unsorted PBMCs, taken 0.4 years before starting antiretroviral therapy. The receptors here all came from a man aged 25 to 40 with HIV.

This chain connects TRBV10-3 to TRBJ1-2, with D perhaps TRBD1 (5 bases). Germline loops: CDR1 ENHRY, CDR2 SYGVKD. Between the trimmed V and J ends, which lost 3 bases and 0 bases, there was a span of 20 bases. The CDR3 is made up of 18 amino acids. For the CDR3, the DNA is TGTGCCATCAGTGAAGAGGGACGGATACCTTACCCTAACTATGGCTACACCTTC. The encoded protein is CAISEEGRIPYPNYGYTF.

By sample share, this clone is large (0.1 to 1%). The V call is TRBV7-9, the J call TRBJ1-1; 8 nucleotides line up with TRBD1. The CDR3 spans 14 residues. The V segment lost 1 base and the J segment 7 bases; nucleotides outside the gene matches: 5. Germline CDR1 SEHNR, CDR2 FQNEAQ (reference sequence). The DNA of the CDR3 is TGTGCCAGCAGCTTAGGACTACAGGGGGTTGAAGCTTTCTTT. Its protein is CASSLGLQGVEAFF.

The V gene is TRBV6-1, the J gene TRBJ2-7; unclear D gene. From germline, CDR1 is MNHNS and CDR2 SASEGT. The CDR3 runs to 9 residues. With 4 bases removed from V and 6 bases from J, the gap between germline ends came to 1 base. CDR3 sequence: CASSVEQYF. The CDR3 coding sequence is TGTGCCAGCAGTGTCGAGCAGTACTTC.

The chain has TRBV28 and TRBJ1-5; 7 bases align to TRBD1. Germline CDR1 reads MDHEN; CDR2 reads SYDVKM. The V segment lost 6 bases and the J segment 4 bases; nucleotides outside the gene matches: 6. The CDR3 runs 14 residues. In nucleotides, the CDR3 is TGTGCCAGCAGGGGACAGCGAAAAAATCAGCCCCAGCATTTT. This sequence encodes CASRGQRKNQPQHF.

This clone ranks as medium-sized (0.01 to 0.1%). The rearrangement uses TRBV5-6 and TRBJ1-2; no reliable D call. V lost 4 bases and J lost 4, with 11 bases in between. This CDR3 contains 13 residues. The germline V gene has CDR1 SGHDT and CDR2 YYEEEE. The CDR3 spells CASSDQHTYGYTF. The CDR3 bases are TGTGCCAGCAGCGATCAGCATACCTATGGCTACACCTTC.

The CDR3 nucleotides are TGTGCCAGCAGTGAAGCATCAGGGACCTATGGCTACACCTTC. This codes for CASSEASGTYGYTF. The V call is TRBV2, the J call TRBJ1-2; TRBD1 is a possible D gene (5 bases). The CDR3 consists of 14 residues. CDR1 is SNHLY and CDR2 is FYNNEI in the germline V gene. The V and J ends lost 0 bases and 4 bases respectively, with 9 bases between them.

This sequence joins TRBV5-4 and TRBJ1-6, with 8 bases that match TRBD1. With V trimmed by 3 bases and J by 10 bases, 6 bases remained unmatched. The CDR3 has 14 residues. From germline, CDR1 is SGHNT and CDR2 YYREEE (reference sequence). CDR3 coding DNA: TGTGCCAGCAGCTATGGACAGGGATGGTCACCCCTCCACTTT. Translation: CASSYGQGWSPLHF. Full variable domain (rest looked up from reference TRBV5-4 and TRBJ1-6): ETGVTQSPTHLIKTRGQQVTLRCSSQSGHNTVSWYQQALGQGPQFIFQYYREEENGRGNFPPRFSGLQFPNYSSELNVNALELDDSALYLCASSYGQGWSPLHFGNGTRLTVT.

The V gene is TRBV6-5, the J gene TRBJ1-2, with TRBD1 matching over 7 bases. Germline CDR1 MNHEY, CDR2 SVGAGI. The CDR3 consists of 14 residues. V lost 6 bases to trimming and J lost 8 bases; unmatched junction nucleotides: 12. As DNA, the CDR3 is TGTGCCAGCAGCTATGGGACAGAAAGTTCCGGCTACACCTTC. It translates to CASSYGTESSGYTF.

This chain connects TRBV11-2 to TRBJ2-7; D possibly corresponds to TRBD1 (6 bases). Germline V CDR1 and CDR2: SGHAT, FQNNGV. The CDR3 totals 15 residues. V dropped 1 base and J dropped 0 bases, with 10 bases sitting between them. CDR3 in DNA: TGTGCCAGCAGCTTAGGCCGGGACACCTCCTACGAGCAGTACTTC. Translated, it gives CASSLGRDTSYEQYF.

The rearrangement links TRBV5-6 to TRBJ1-1, with a possible D match to TRBD1 (6 bases). This CDR3 contains 14 residues. V gave up 2 bases and J gave up 5 bases, with 13 bases separating them. Germline lookup yields CDR1 SGHDT and CDR2 YYEEEE. The CDR3 sequence is CASSFSSGVTEAFF. The CDR3 nucleotides read TGTGCCAGCAGCTTTTCCTCAGGGGTAACTGAAGCTTTCTTT.

CDR3 in amino acids: CASSLTSGGPEETQYF. In DNA, the CDR3 is TGTGCCAGCAGCTTGACTAGCGGAGGACCAGAGGAGACCCAGTACTTC. The chain couples TRBV5-4 to TRBJ2-5; 8 bases fit TRBD2. CDR1 SGHNT and CDR2 YYREEE come from the germline V gene (reference sequence). CDR3 length equals 16 residues. V shed 1 base, J shed 5 bases, and the junction held 10 bases outside the gene matches.

This sequence joins TRBV7-6 and TRBJ1-4; D is uncertain. V dropped 3 bases and J dropped 6 bases, with 11 bases sitting between them. The CDR3 covers 14 residues. Germline V lookup: CDR1 SGHVS, CDR2 FNYEAQ. The CDR3, as DNA: TGTGCCAGCAGCTTCCCGGGGAGGGATGAAAAACTGTTTTTT. This gives the protein CASSFPGRDEKLFF.

The chain uses TRBV9 and TRBJ1-2, with 8 bases matching TRBD1. Trimming cost V 3 bases and J 4 bases; bases outside gene matches: 5. Germline assignment: CDR1 SGDLS and CDR2 YYNGEE. The CDR3 is 14 residues long. CDR3 nucleotides: TGTGCCAGCAGCGGCGGACAGGGAGGCTATGGCTACACCTTC. It is translated as CASSGGQGGYGYTF.

For the CDR3, the DNA is TGTGCCCAGCATTACTGGGAGCCTGGGGCCAACGTCCTGACTTTC. Protein product: CAQHYWEPGANVLTF. The rearrangement joins TRBV25-1 to TRBJ2-6; weak D call: TRBD2 (5 bases). CDR3 length: 15 amino acids. V lost 11 bases and J 2 bases, leaving 16 bases between the germline ends. Looked up from germline, CDR1 is MGHDK and CDR2 is SYGVNS.

This chain connects TRBV11-3 to TRBJ2-3, with unresolved D. Germline V lookup: CDR1 SGHNT, CDR2 YENEEA. V lost 0 bases, J lost 3 bases, and 4 bases lay in between. This CDR3 comprises 13 residues. CDR3 protein: CASSLDLTDTQYF. CDR3 nucleotides: TGTGCCAGCAGCTTAGACTTAACAGATACGCAGTATTTT. The entire variable domain, with the rest obtained from reference TRBV11-3 and TRBJ2-3, is as follows: EAGVVQSPRYKIIEKKQPVAFWCNPISGHNTLYWYLQNLGQGPELLIRYENEEAVDDSQLPKDRFSAERLKGVDSTLKIQPAELGDSAVYLCASSLDLTDTQYFGPGTRLTVL.

The chain uses TRBV27 and TRBJ1-2; TRBD1 agrees at 8 bases. Germline V lookup: CDR1 MNHEY, CDR2 SMNVEV (reference sequence). The CDR3 sequence is 13 residues long. Trimming at V came to 8 bases and at J to 6 bases, leaving 8 bases not matched to a gene. The CDR3 sequence is CASAIRTGNGYTF. The CDR3 nucleotides read TGTGCCAGCGCTATACGGACAGGGAATGGCTACACCTTC.

The chain joins TRBV15 to TRBJ1-6; 8 bases map to TRBD1. Trimming at V came to 2 bases and at J to 9 bases, leaving 9 bases not matched to a gene. The CDR3 consists of 16 residues. Germline V gives CDR1 LNHNV, CDR2 YYDKDF (reference sequence). This CDR3 is CATSRRSGTGGSPLHF. CDR3 sequence (DNA): TGTGCCACCAGCAGACGATCCGGGACAGGAGGTTCACCCCTCCACTTT. The variable domain in full, with the rest retrieved from reference TRBV15 and TRBJ1-6, is DAMVIQNPRYQVTQFGKPVTLSCSQTLNHNVMYWYQQKSSQAPKLLFHYYDKDFNNEADTPDNFQSRRPNTSFCFLDIRSPGLGDTAMYLCATSRRSGTGGSPLHFGNGTRLTVT.

Sample share makes this clone medium-sized. The V gene is TRBV4-1, the J gene TRBJ2-3; a possible D gene is TRBD2 (6 bases). Germline assignment: CDR1 MGHRA and CDR2 YSYEKL. Trimming took off 0 bases at V and 6 bases at J, with 13 bases between the two ends. The CDR3 consists of 15 residues. The CDR3 bases are TGCGCCAGCAGCCAAGATCCGCGGGGTCTGGATACGCAGTATTTT. Protein product: CASSQDPRGLDTQYF.

The genes are TRBV28 and TRBJ1-1; D unclear. There are 15 residues in the CDR3. CDR1 is MDHEN and CDR2 is SYDVKM in the germline V gene. V was pared by 5 bases and J by 3 bases, with 16 bases between. CDR3 sequence: CASSPLSWEDTEAFF. CDR3 coding DNA: TGTGCCAGCAGTCCCCTTAGCTGGGAGGACACTGAAGCTTTCTTT.

This clone was recorded once. The J gene is TRBJ1-5, the V gene TRBV7-9; no definite D call. The V gene's germline CDR1 is SEHNR and CDR2 FQNEAQ (reference sequence). The ends were cut back, 2 bases at V and 5 bases at J, with 16 bases in the middle. This CDR3 has 16 amino acids. The CDR3 sequence is CASSLWAGPGDQPQHF. The CDR3 DNA is TGTGCCAGCAGCTTATGGGCAGGCCCGGGTGATCAGCCCCAGCATTTT. Using reference TRBV7-9 and TRBJ1-5 for the parts outside the CDR3, the full variable domain is DTGVSQNPRHKITKRGQNVTFRCDPISEHNRLYWYRQTLGQGPEFLTYFQNEAQLEKSRLLSDRFSAERPKGSFSTLEIQRTEQGDSAMYLCASSLWAGPGDQPQHFGDGTRLSIL.

The chain recombines TRBV30 with TRBJ1-1; the D is unclear. Deletions cut 0 bases from V and 1 base from J, with 3 bases between. The CDR3 sequence is 12 residues long. Germline CDR1 and CDR2: GTSNPN and SVGIG (reference sequence). CDR3 nucleotide sequence: TGTGCCTGGAGTGTAGGGAACACTGAAGCTTTCTTT. Residues: CAWSVGNTEAFF.

The chain recombines TRBV18 with TRBJ2-6; D gene unclear. Germline V gene sequence: CDR1 KGHSH, CDR2 LQKENI. Trimming left V 2 bases short and J 8 bases short, with 16 bases between. CDR3 size: 16 residues. The CDR3 loop is CASSPISDPRSNVLTF. In DNA form, the CDR3 reads TGTGCCAGCTCACCAATTTCGGACCCTAGGTCCAACGTCCTGACTTTC. Based on the CDR3 plus reference TRBV18 and TRBJ2-6, the full variable domain is NAGVMQNPRHLVRRRGQEARLRCSPMKGHSHVYWYRQLPEEGLKFMVYLQKENIIDESGMPKERFSAEFPKEGPSILRIQQVVRGDSAAYFCASSPISDPRSNVLTFGAGSRLTVL.

The CDR3 reads CASSLGLVVGELFF. CDR3 in DNA: TGTGCCAGCAGCTTAGGACTAGTTGTCGGGGAGCTGTTTTTT. This chain links TRBV7-2 with TRBJ2-2; D perhaps matches TRBD2 (6 bases). Trimming pared 1 base from V and 7 bases from J, leaving 10 bases between. This CDR3 contains 14 residues. CDR1 and CDR2 (germline): SGHTA, FQGNSA.

The chain joins TRBV19 to TRBJ2-6; a possible D gene is TRBD1 (6 bases). Trimming pared 11 bases from V and 8 bases from J, leaving 22 bases between. The CDR3 runs 15 residues. CDR1 LNHDA and CDR2 SQIVND come from the germline V gene (reference sequence). The CDR3 DNA follows: TGTGCCTCCCGTGACATCGTTGGGACACCCAACGTCCTGACTTTC. It specifies CASRDIVGTPNVLTF.

This clone appeared a few times. The J gene is TRBJ2-7, the V gene TRBV11-1; D not certain. The CDR3 consists of 13 residues. Trimming pared 3 bases from V and 2 bases from J, leaving 8 bases between. Looked up from germline, CDR1 is SGHAT and CDR2 is FQDESV (reference sequence). The CDR3 nucleotides are TGTGCCAGCAGCTTTAACAGCGCCTACGAGCAGTACTTC. Translation gives CASSFNSAYEQYF.